The rows below give T cell receptor beta chains drawn from one sample of a study of blood T cell repertoires in COVID-19. This table comes from immunoSEQ multiplex PCR, and its TCRdb copy is limited to in-frame clones, with some not included. There are about 270,000 clones in the sample; around 87% occur only once, and around 2.5% lies in the top ten. Sequencing input: peripheral blood. Receptors originate from a woman aged 45-59 years with acute or convalescent COVID-19. CDR3s include the opening cysteine and the closing phenylalanine or tryptophan. D genes are given only for firm matches. Expanded clones get a size class; other rows say once, few or many, or leave the size out.

size | J | D | V | CDR3 | DNA
once | TRBJ2-1 | TRBD2 | TRBV5-1 | CASSPPLAGVESEQFF | TGCGCCAGCAGCCCTCCACTAGCGGGAGTGGAGAGTGAGCAGTTCTTC
- | TRBJ2-3 | - | TRBV5-1 | CASRSAPLEDGTQYF | TGCGCCAGCCGGTCTGCTCCCCTGGAGGACGGTACGCAGTATTTT
once | TRBJ2-2 | - | TRBV4-2 | CASSLPGANTGELFF | TGTGCCAGCAGCCTTCCGGGGGCGAACACCGGGGAGCTGTTTTTT
- | TRBJ1-3 | TRBD1 | TRBV9 | CASRPTGASGNTIYF | TGTGCCAGCAGGCCAACAGGGGCCAGTGGAAACACCATATATTTT
- | TRBJ1-1 | - | TRBV7-6 | CASSFRGEVNTEAFF | TGTGCCAGCAGCTTCCGGGGGGAGGTGAACACTGAAGCTTTCTTT
- | TRBJ2-1 | - | TRBV24-1 | CATSDFRQSYNEQFF | TGTGCCACCAGTGATTTTAGACAGTCCTACAATGAGCAGTTCTTC
- | TRBJ2-7 | TRBD1 | TRBV28 | CASSDPAGQGSYEQYF | TGTGCCAGCAGCGATCCCGCGGGACAGGGATCCTACGAGCAGTACTTC
- | TRBJ1-1 | - | TRBV5-1 | CASSLATGFDTEAFF | TGCGCCAGCAGCTTGGCCACAGGGTTCGATACTGAAGCTTTCTTT
- | TRBJ1-2 | TRBD1 | TRBV13 | CASNQRDREGGYTF | TGTGCCAGCAATCAACGGGACAGGGAGGGCGGCTACACCTTC
- | TRBJ1-2 | TRBD1 | TRBV4-2 | CASSQDRTGDYGYTF | TGTGCCAGCAGCCAAGACCGGACAGGGGACTATGGCTACACCTTC
- | TRBJ2-3 | TRBD2 | TRBV5-1 | CASTKAGGSDTQYF | TGCGCCAGCACAAAAGCGGGAGGGTCAGATACGCAGTATTTT
few | TRBJ1-2 | TRBD1 | TRBV18 | CASSPFKTGSGYTF | TGTGCCAGCTCACCATTTAAGACAGGGTCTGGCTACACCTTC
- | TRBJ2-1 | TRBD2 | TRBV13 | CASSISGRGANEQFF | TGTGCCAGCAGCATTAGCGGGAGAGGGGCCAATGAGCAGTTCTTC
- | TRBJ2-3 | - | TRBV28 | CASSFSASATDTQYF | TGTGCCAGCAGTTTCTCGGCTAGCGCCACAGATACGCAGTATTTT
few | TRBJ1-1 | TRBD1 | TRBV27 | CASSSGTGTNTEAFF | TGTGCCAGCAGTTCCGGGACAGGGACGAACACTGAAGCTTTCTTT
- | TRBJ1-4 | - | TRBV29-1 | CSVQDTGLGEKLFF | TGCAGCGTCCAAGATACAGGGCTGGGTGAAAAACTGTTTTTT
once | TRBJ1-1 | - | TRBV5-1 | CASSLGHLREGTEAFF | TGCGCCAGCAGCTTGGGACACCTTAGGGAGGGGACTGAAGCTTTCTTT
- | TRBJ1-2 | - | TRBV7-3 | CASSNPGNYGYTF | TGTGCCAGCAGCAATCCAGGGAACTATGGCTACACCTTC
- | TRBJ1-2 | TRBD1 | TRBV2 | CASSVGQGIYGYTF | TGTGCCAGCAGTGTGGGACAGGGGATCTATGGCTACACCTTC
- | TRBJ1-4 | TRBD1 | TRBV30 | CAWGGTGGAEKLFF | TGTGCCTGGGGGGGAACAGGGGGCGCTGAAAAACTGTTTTTT
- | TRBJ2-1 | TRBD2 | TRBV5-1 | CASSVWTSGITNEQFF | TGCGCCAGCAGCGTTTGGACTAGCGGGATTACAAATGAGCAGTTCTTC
- | TRBJ1-1 | - | TRBV19 | CASSISFGGGSTEAFF | TGTGCCAGTAGTATAAGTTTTGGTGGGGGGTCCACTGAAGCTTTCTTT
- | TRBJ2-4 | - | TRBV18 | CASSRGGVLAKNIQYF | TGTGCCAGCTCACGAGGCGGAGTTCTAGCCAAAAACATTCAGTACTTC
once | TRBJ2-1 | TRBD2 | TRBV9 | CASSVAPSGSYNEQFF | TGTGCCAGCAGCGTAGCCCCTAGCGGGTCCTACAATGAGCAGTTCTTC
- | TRBJ2-1 | - | TRBV24-1 | CATSDFKEYNEQFF | TGTGCCACCAGTGATTTTAAGGAGTACAATGAGCAGTTCTTC
few | TRBJ2-7 | - | TRBV2 | CASSESYYEQYF | TGTGCCAGCAGCGAGAGTTATTACGAGCAGTACTTC
- | TRBJ2-3 | TRBD1 | TRBV5-1 | CASRPSGGFKADTQYF | TGCGCCAGCAGACCTTCAGGGGGCTTTAAGGCAGATACGCAGTATTTT
- | TRBJ2-6 | - | TRBV30 | CAWSDGDRLSISGANVLTF | TGTGCCTGGAGCGACGGAGACAGGCTCTCAATCTCTGGGGCCAACGTCCTGACTTTC
few | TRBJ1-4 | TRBD1 | TRBV28 | CASSYSTGTGSEKLFF | TGTGCCAGCAGTTATTCGACCGGGACAGGTTCTGAAAAACTGTTTTTT
- | TRBJ2-1 | TRBD2 | TRBV4-1 | CASSQNSGRAVENEQFF | TGCGCCAGCAGCCAGAACAGCGGGAGGGCGGTTGAGAATGAGCAGTTCTTC
- | TRBJ1-1 | TRBD1 | TRBV30 | CAWSVLTGGTEAFF | TGTGCCTGGAGTGTACTGACAGGGGGAACTGAAGCTTTCTTT
- | TRBJ1-3 | TRBD1 | TRBV28 | CASSFAGGLSGNTIYF | TGTGCCAGCAGTTTTGCAGGGGGCCTTTCTGGAAACACCATATATTTT
few | TRBJ1-1 | TRBD1 | TRBV19 | CASSFGRGDTEAFF | TGTGCCAGTAGTTTCGGCAGGGGGGACACTGAAGCTTTCTTT
- | TRBJ1-4 | TRBD1 | TRBV28 | CASSLRTGGEKLFF | TGTGCCAGCAGTTTACGGACAGGTGGCGAAAAACTGTTTTTT
- | TRBJ2-7 | TRBD1 | TRBV24-1 | CATSDFGPGQGVGEQYF | TGTGCCACCAGTGATTTTGGCCCGGGGCAGGGGGTCGGCGAGCAGTACTTC
- | TRBJ1-1 | - | TRBV6-5 | CASSRNTEAFF | TGTGCCAGCAGTCGGAACACTGAAGCTTTCTTT
few | TRBJ1-6 | TRBD1 | TRBV12-3/TRBV12-4 | CASSLAQGAPLHF | TGTGCCAGCAGTTTAGCCCAGGGGGCACCCCTCCACTTT
- | TRBJ1-5 | TRBD1 | TRBV18 | CASLSSRGSGNQPQHF | TGTGCCAGCTTATCTTCCAGGGGGTCGGGTAATCAGCCCCAGCATTTT
- | TRBJ2-1 | - | TRBV7-8 | CASSLVRQGGEQFF | TGTGCCAGCAGCTTAGTGCGGCAGGGTGGGGAGCAGTTCTTC
few | TRBJ1-5 | TRBD1 | TRBV5-5 | CASSLYDRDNQPQHF | TGTGCCAGCAGCTTATATGACAGGGACAATCAGCCCCAGCATTTT
once | TRBJ1-1 | TRBD1 | TRBV19 | CASSVNRGMNTEAFF | TGTGCCAGTAGTGTCAACAGGGGGATGAACACTGAAGCTTTCTTT